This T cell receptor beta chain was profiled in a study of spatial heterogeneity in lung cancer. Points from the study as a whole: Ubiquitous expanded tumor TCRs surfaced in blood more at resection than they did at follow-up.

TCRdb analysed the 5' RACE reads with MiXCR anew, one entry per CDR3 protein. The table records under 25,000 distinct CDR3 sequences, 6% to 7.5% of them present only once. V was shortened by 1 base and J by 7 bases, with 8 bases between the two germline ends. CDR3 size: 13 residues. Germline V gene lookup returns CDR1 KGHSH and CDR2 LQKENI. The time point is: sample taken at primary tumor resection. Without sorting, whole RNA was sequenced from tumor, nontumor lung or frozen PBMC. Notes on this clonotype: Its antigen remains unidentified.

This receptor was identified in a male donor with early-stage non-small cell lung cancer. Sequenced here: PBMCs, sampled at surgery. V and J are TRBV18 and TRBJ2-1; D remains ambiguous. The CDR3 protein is CASSPLLENEQFF. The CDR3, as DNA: TGTGCCAGCTCACCACTGCTAGAGAATGAGCAGTTCTTC.